This T cell receptor beta chain stems from a study of blood T cell repertoires in COVID-19. Per the study methods: By means of reference gene primer amplification, nucleated cell counts were estimated. The protocol was immunoSEQ multiplex PCR, while the TCRdb copy is restricted to in-frame clones and leaves out a portion. V and J calls and clone size follow that table, whereas D and trimming were derived from the DNA. The sample contains some 200,000 clones, roughly 80% of which appear only once. Sequencing was done on a sample of peripheral blood. This receptor was obtained from a woman of 80 years or more with COVID-19, enrolled during active disease.

The CDR3 DNA sequence: TGCGCCAGCAGCTCCGGGGACAGCGCAAAAAACACCATATATTTT. This sequence encodes CASSSGDSAKNTIYF. The V call is TRBV5-1, the J call TRBJ1-3; TRBD1 matches 7 bases. The length of the CDR3 is 15 residues. V shed 3 bases, J shed 6 bases, and the junction held 9 bases outside the gene matches. Germline loops: CDR1 SGHRS, CDR2 YFSETQ.